This T cell receptor beta chain was sequenced during a study of cytomegalovirus exposure and HLA in healthy donors. It was with 60 Vbeta and 13 Jbeta primers that the PCR ran. TCRdb's copy holds only in-frame clones and misses some; the assay was immunoSEQ multiplex PCR. The repertoire holds 95,000 to 110,000 clones, around 10% seen once, with more than 5% in the top ten. Germline V gives CDR1 SGHVS, CDR2 FQNEAQ. V lost 2 bases to trimming and J lost 5 bases; unmatched junction nucleotides: 5. The length of the CDR3 is 14 residues. This clone was recorded a few times. Sequenced sample: PBMCs. This chain joins TRBV7-8 and TRBJ2-7; 8 bases map to TRBD2. The source is a middle-aged man in good health and CMV-seropositive. The CDR3 sequence: CASSLRAGAHEQYF. The CDR3 region has the DNA TGTGCCAGCAGCTTACGAGCGGGAGCCCACGAGCAGTACTTC.